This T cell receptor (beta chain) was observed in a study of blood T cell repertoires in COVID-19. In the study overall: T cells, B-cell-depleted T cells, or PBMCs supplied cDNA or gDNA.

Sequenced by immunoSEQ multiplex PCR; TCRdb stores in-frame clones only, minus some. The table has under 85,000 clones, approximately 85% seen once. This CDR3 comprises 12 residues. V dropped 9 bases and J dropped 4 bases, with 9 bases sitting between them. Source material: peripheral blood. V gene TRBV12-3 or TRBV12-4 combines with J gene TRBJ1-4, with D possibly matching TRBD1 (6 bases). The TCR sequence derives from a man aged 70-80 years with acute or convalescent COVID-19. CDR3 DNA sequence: TGTGCCAGTCGGACAGTTAATGAAAAACTGTTTTTT. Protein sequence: CASRTVNEKLFF.